The T cell receptor beta chain under discussion was sequenced for a study of CD8+ T cells in alopecia areata. In germline, CDR1 is SGDLS, CDR2 YYNGEE. Losses at the gene ends were 3 bases for V and 2 bases for J; bases not matched to a gene: 19. The CDR3 has 19 residues. Sequencing used cDNA as its template, made by extracting RNA and reverse transcribing it. Some clones are missing from TCRdb's copy, which holds only in-frame ones; the method was immunoSEQ multiplex PCR. This repertoire shows 140,000 to 150,000 clones, around 62% found once; its top ten account for 35% to 45%. The clonotype originates from a human donor in good health. V gene TRBV9 combines with J gene TRBJ2-7, with 8 bases aligning to TRBD2. The source material was CD8+ T cells sorted from blood. The CDR3 coding sequence is TGTGCCAGCAGCGCAGCCAGCGGCCCGGGACTAGTAAGCCCCTACGAGCAGTACTTC. Residues: CASSAASGPGLVSPYEQYF.